These 18 T cell receptor beta chains came from one sample sequenced in a study of T cells in Graves' hyperthyroidism and ophthalmopathy. TCR beta CDR3 region amplification was performed from RNA transcripts. With the HTBI primer set, the TCR CDR3 went through a first round of RT-PCR. TCRdb analysed the multiplex PCR reads with MiXCR anew, one entry per CDR3 protein. The sample lists roughly 500,000 distinct CDR3 sequences, 46% seen once, with 35% to 50% in the top ten. The sample comprised peripheral blood or thyroid tissue (not recorded which). The receptors originated from an adult woman with Graves' disease, either hyperthyroidism or ophthalmopathy (not recorded which).

This clonotype was counted many times. This rearrangement joins TRBV29-1 to TRBJ1-2; D may be TRBD1 (6 bases). The CDR3 spans 13 residues. Between the trimmed V and J ends, which lost 7 bases and 6 bases, there was a span of 18 bases. The V gene's germline CDR1 is SQVTM and CDR2 ANQGSEA. The CDR3 spells CSANPEGGDGYTF. The CDR3 DNA reads as TGCAGCGCCAACCCGGAGGGGGGGGATGGCTACACCTTC.

Only a few counts were recorded for this clonotype. The chain links TRBV7-2 to TRBJ2-3; 8 bases map to TRBD1. The ends lost 5 bases at V and 4 bases at J; junction bases unmatched: 2. CDR3 size: 13 residues. Germline V gene sequence: CDR1 SGHTA, CDR2 FQGNSA. CDR3 DNA: TGTGCCAGCAGCGGACAGGGTGCAGATACGCAGTATTTT. It translates to CASSGQGADTQYF.

The chain combines TRBV5-1 with TRBJ2-7, with a tentative D call TRBD1 (6 bases). Trimming pared 5 bases from V and 5 bases from J, leaving 17 bases between. Germline V lookup: CDR1 SGHRS, CDR2 YFSETQ. The CDR3 covers 14 residues. The CDR3 region has the DNA TGCGCCAGCAGAACAGGGAACCGGCGGGACGAGCAGTACTTC. Translating gives CASRTGNRRDEQYF.

This clonotype was seen ten or more times. The CDR3 DNA is TGTGCCAGCAGTTTAAATGGGGGGCAAGGCTACACCTTC. Its protein product is CASSLNGGQGYTF. This chain joins TRBV12-3 or TRBV12-4 and TRBJ1-2, with a tentative D call TRBD1 (6 bases). V dropped 2 bases and J dropped 8 bases, with 12 bases sitting between them. The CDR3 covers 13 residues.

This clonotype was seen more than once but under ten times. The chain combines TRBV7-2 with TRBJ1-2; tentatively, D is TRBD1 (5 bases). Trimming pared 5 bases from V and 9 bases from J, leaving 16 bases between. Per germline, CDR1 SGHTA and CDR2 FQGNSA. The CDR3 extends over 13 amino acids. In DNA, the CDR3 is TGTGCCAGCAGCCTTACGCGAGGGGCTCGCTACACCTTC. Its translation is CASSLTRGARYTF.

V and J are TRBV29-1 and TRBJ1-2, with D maybe TRBD1 (6 bases). Germline CDR1 is SQVTM and CDR2 is ANQGSEA. This CDR3 region has 14 residues. V was clipped by 1 base and J by 2 bases, with 11 bases between them. CDR3 bases: TGCAGCGTTGAAGGGGGACACGTAAACTATGGCTACACCTTC. Amino acid sequence: CSVEGGHVNYGYTF.

The rearrangement joins TRBV7-6 to TRBJ2-7, with D perhaps matching TRBD1 or TRBD2 (6 bases each). Germline CDR1 SGHVS, CDR2 FNYEAQ. V gave up 4 bases and J gave up 2 bases, with 12 bases separating them. The CDR3 loop spans 14 amino acids. This chain's CDR3 is CASSWRGAAYEQYF. The DNA of the CDR3 is TGTGCCAGCAGCTGGAGGGGGGCCGCCTACGAGCAGTACTTC.

In this sample, this clonotype turned up many times. V and J are TRBV6-5 and TRBJ2-5; 10 nucleotides agree with TRBD2. The CDR3 consists of 16 residues. Germline V gives CDR1 MNHEY, CDR2 SVGAGI. With V trimmed by 5 bases and J by 5 bases, 11 bases remained unmatched. CDR3 DNA: TGTGCCAGCAGTAACCCGAGCGGGAGGGCCGGGGAGACCCAGTACTTC. Amino acid sequence: CASSNPSGRAGETQYF.

This clonotype was detected many times. The V gene is TRBV4-1, the J gene TRBJ1-5; possible D gene TRBD1, 6 bases. Trimming took off 0 bases at V and 6 bases at J, with 18 bases between the two ends. CDR3 size: 17 residues. Looked up from germline, CDR1 is MGHRA and CDR2 is YSYEKL. Here the CDR3 reads CASSQDPNRVMGQPQHF. CDR3 sequence (DNA): TGCGCCAGCAGCCAAGATCCGAACAGGGTAATGGGTCAGCCCCAGCATTTT.

At least ten counts were recorded for this clonotype. A much larger clonotype is one base distant, so this may be a read error. The rearrangement joins TRBV7-9 to TRBJ2-7; the D gene is possibly TRBD2 (5 bases). The CDR3 is made up of 11 amino acids. The germline V gene encodes CDR1 SEHNR and CDR2 FQNEAQ (reference sequence). Between the trimmed V and J ends, which lost 5 bases and 5 bases, there was a span of 7 bases. CDR3 amino acids: CASSRTDEQYF. The CDR3 DNA reads as TGTGCCAGCAGCCGGACTGACGAGCAGTACTTC.

The table lists this clonotype with many counts. This rearrangement joins TRBV29-1 to TRBJ1-4; D gene uncertain. Trimming pared 5 bases from V and 6 bases from J, leaving 10 bases between. The CDR3 has 12 residues. Looked up from germline, CDR1 is SQVTM and CDR2 is ANQGSEA. This CDR3 reads CSVRLRDEKLFF. In DNA, the CDR3 is TGCAGCGTTAGGCTCCGGGATGAAAAACTGTTTTTT.

This clonotype was seen ten or more times. The rearrangement links TRBV19 to TRBJ1-5; D not certain. The V gene lost 6 bases and the J gene lost 0 bases, with 3 bases spanning the gap. The CDR3 is 12 residues long. Germline assignment: CDR1 LNHDA and CDR2 SQIVND (reference sequence). The CDR3 DNA is TGTGCCAGTAGAATTAGCAATCAGCCCCAGCATTTT. Translation: CASRISNQPQHF.

This clonotype occurred a few times. The chain has TRBV2 and TRBJ2-5; D may be TRBD1 (5 bases). V lost 8 bases and J lost 4, with 11 bases in between. The germline gives CDR1 SNHLY, CDR2 FYNNEI. This CDR3 has 12 amino acids. Here the CDR3 DNA reads TGTGCCAGCGGGGCCCCGGGAGAGACCCAGTACTTC. It encodes CASGAPGETQYF.

This clonotype was picked up many times. V gene TRBV2 combines with J gene TRBJ1-6, with D uncertain. This CDR3 spans 12 amino acids. Between the trimmed V and J ends, which lost 7 bases and 7 bases, there was a span of 8 bases. Germline V gene lookup returns CDR1 SNHLY and CDR2 FYNNEI. CDR3 nucleotide sequence: TGTGCCAGCAATTTAGGGAATTCACCCCTCCACTTT. Translated, it gives CASNLGNSPLHF.

The table lists this clonotype with many counts. The chain links TRBV6-4 to TRBJ2-6; TRBD1 matches 9 bases. CDR1 MRHNA and CDR2 SNTAGT come from the germline V gene. Trimming removed 3 bases from V and 3 bases from J; junction bases left unmatched: 3. This CDR3 has 16 residues. Here the CDR3 DNA reads TGTGCCAGCAGTGAAGGGACAGGGCTTGGGGCCAACGTCCTGACTTTC. Translating gives CASSEGTGLGANVLTF.

The chain is built from TRBV7-6 and TRBJ2-7; 9 bases align to TRBD1. Trimming removed 5 bases from V and 4 bases from J; junction bases left unmatched: 9. This CDR3 spans 15 amino acids. Germline-derived CDR1 and CDR2 are SGHVS and FNYEAQ. CDR3 protein: CASSGPGQGPYEQYF. The DNA for the CDR3 is TGTGCCAGCAGCGGGCCGGGACAGGGACCATACGAGCAGTACTTC.

The rearrangement links TRBV7-2 to TRBJ2-1; no clear D gene. The CDR3 spans 12 residues. Trimming left V 2 bases short and J 7 bases short, with 6 bases between. CDR1 and CDR2 from the germline V gene are SGHTA and FQGNSA. The CDR3 sequence: CASSLNRNEQFF. DNA of the CDR3: TGTGCCAGCAGCTTAAACCGGAATGAGCAGTTCTTC.

This clonotype has more than one count but fewer than ten. V usage is TRBV20-1 and J usage is TRBJ2-7; no clear D gene. The V gene's germline CDR1 is DFQATT and CDR2 SNEGSKA (reference sequence). Between the trimmed V and J ends, which lost 0 bases and 3 bases, there was a span of 12 bases. This CDR3 is built from 14 residues. The CDR3 DNA is TGCAGTGCTAGAGATGGGATGGGCGGCTACGAGCAGTACTTC. Its protein product is CSARDGMGGYEQYF.